Below, 24 T cell receptor beta chains from the same sample are listed, as sequenced in a study of blood T cell repertoires in COVID-19. The method was immunoSEQ multiplex PCR; TCRdb's version includes in-frame clones alone and lacks a portion of them. This sample has 130,000 or so clones, with approximately 90% found just once. Sequencing was performed on peripheral blood. The receptors were sampled from a man aged 55-75 years with COVID-19, enrolled during active disease.

The chain employs TRBV5-6 and TRBJ2-3, with 7 bases aligning to TRBD2. V shed 2 bases, J shed 1 base, and the junction held 4 bases outside the gene matches. The germline V gene encodes CDR1 SGHDT and CDR2 YYEEEE. This CDR3 region has 15 residues. Written as DNA, the CDR3 is TGTGCCAGCAGCTTCCGGGGGGTGGGCACAGATACGCAGTATTTT. Its protein is CASSFRGVGTDTQYF.

This rearrangement joins TRBV10-3 to TRBJ2-1; the match to TRBD2 covers 10 bases. V lost 0 bases, J lost 9 bases, and 8 bases stayed unmatched. The CDR3 is 16 amino acids. Germline lookup yields CDR1 ENHRY and CDR2 SYGVKD. The CDR3 coding sequence is TGTGCCATCAGTGAGTCGAAGCGGGGGGGCGAACGTGAGCAGTTCTTC. It yields the protein CAISESKRGGEREQFF.

In this sample, this clone turned up once. This sequence joins TRBV30 and TRBJ1-5; 7 bases line up with TRBD1. J was trimmed by 6 bases and V by 2 bases; bases with no gene match: 7. Germline-derived CDR1 and CDR2 are GTSNPN and SVGIG (reference sequence). This CDR3 has 14 residues. In DNA form, the CDR3 reads TGTGCCTGGAGTAGGTCAGGGGGAAGTCAGCCCCAGCATTTT. This translates into CAWSRSGGSQPQHF.

V usage is TRBV18 and J usage is TRBJ2-1; TRBD2 might be the D (7 bases). The V gene's germline CDR1 is KGHSH and CDR2 LQKENI. The CDR3 covers 15 residues. The V end was cut by 1 base, the J end by 10 bases, with 17 bases between. The CDR3 here is CASSPRGAGAEEQFF. CDR3 coding DNA: TGTGCCAGCTCACCACGTGGGGCGGGGGCGGAAGAGCAGTTCTTC.

V gene TRBV6-1 combines with J gene TRBJ1-5, with D uncertain. CDR3 length equals 14 residues. Germline V CDR1 and CDR2: MNHNS, SASEGT. Trimming cost V 2 bases and J 3 bases, with 8 bases left between them. CDR3 protein: CASSESGINQPQHF. CDR3 coding DNA: TGTGCCAGCAGTGAATCAGGTATCAATCAGCCCCAGCATTTT.

The J gene is TRBJ2-7, the V gene TRBV27, with 7 bases matching TRBD1. There are 15 residues in the CDR3. The V and J ends lost 0 bases and 4 bases, in that order; junction bases with no gene match: 6. The germline V gene encodes CDR1 MNHEY and CDR2 SMNVEV (reference sequence). CDR3 DNA sequence: TGTGCCAGCAGTTTATCGTCAGGGGGAAGGTACGAGCAGTACTTC. Translated: CASSLSSGGRYEQYF.

The genes are TRBV7-6 and TRBJ1-4; D remains unclear. V was pared by 1 base and J by 6 bases, with 6 bases between. The CDR3 is 13 residues long. Germline CDR1 reads SGHVS; CDR2 reads FNYEAQ. In DNA form, the CDR3 reads TGTGCCAGCAGCTTAGATCCCTATGAAAAACTGTTTTTT. Its protein product is CASSLDPYEKLFF.

V gene TRBV19 combines with J gene TRBJ2-7; a possible D gene is TRBD1 (6 bases). This CDR3 comprises 18 residues. CDR1 LNHDA and CDR2 SQIVND come from the germline V gene (reference sequence). V was trimmed by 6 bases and J by 6 bases, leaving 30 bases between them. The CDR3 DNA reads as TGTGCCAGTAGCACCGGGACACTTACTAGTTCGGTGCCCCCCGAGCAGTACTTC. It specifies CASSTGTLTSSVPPEQYF.

This rearrangement joins TRBV3-1 (or the pseudogene TRBV3-2) to TRBJ1-2, with D possibly matching TRBD1 (5 bases). This CDR3 has 15 amino acids. Germline V gene sequence: CDR1 LGHDT, CDR2 YNNKEL (reference sequence). The ends were cut back, 4 bases at V and 7 bases at J, with 19 bases in the middle. CDR3 region: CASSLEGAGLGGYTF. CDR3 DNA sequence: TGTGCCAGCAGCCTAGAAGGGGCCGGTCTGGGTGGCTACACCTTC.

V gene TRBV14 combines with J gene TRBJ2-7; the D gene is possibly TRBD1 (6 bases). The CDR3 loop spans 13 amino acids. The germline V and J ends were trimmed by 6 bases and 3 bases, with 12 bases remaining between them. Germline V gene sequence: CDR1 SGHDN, CDR2 FVKESK. DNA of the CDR3: TGTGCCAGCAGACAGGGCCCCCTCTACGAGCAGTACTTC. Translated: CASRQGPLYEQYF.

V gene TRBV11-2 combines with J gene TRBJ1-1, with 8 nucleotides matching TRBD1. Germline V gene lookup returns CDR1 SGHAT and CDR2 FQNNGV. The CDR3 has 15 amino acids. V shed 6 bases, J shed 2 bases, and the junction held 8 bases outside the gene matches. The CDR3 coding sequence is TGTGCCAGCAGTTGGTCCGGGACAGGAAACACTGAAGCTTTCTTT. Translation: CASSWSGTGNTEAFF.

The rearrangement links TRBV7-9 to TRBJ2-1; 13 bases are a match to TRBD2. Germline CDR1 SEHNR, CDR2 FQNEAQ (reference sequence). J was trimmed by 7 bases and V by 5 bases; bases with no gene match: 11. The CDR3 has 17 amino acids. The CDR3 spells CASSLPQVTSGGNEQFF. The CDR3 nucleotides are TGTGCCAGCAGCCTCCCCCAGGTGACTAGCGGGGGGAATGAGCAGTTCTTC.

The J gene is TRBJ1-5, the V gene TRBV2; possible D gene TRBD1, 6 bases. V was trimmed by 7 bases and J by 0 bases, leaving 13 bases between them. Germline CDR1 is SNHLY and CDR2 is FYNNEI. This CDR3 has 15 amino acids. The CDR3 here is CASMFGQSSNQPQHF. In nucleotides, the CDR3 is TGTGCCAGCATGTTTGGACAGTCTAGCAATCAGCCCCAGCATTTT. The variable domain in full, completed from reference TRBV2 and TRBJ1-5, reads EPEVTQTPSHQVTQMGQEVILRCVPISNHLYFYWYRQILGQKVEFLVSFYNNEISEKSEIFDDQFSVERPDGSNFTLKIRSTKLEDSAMYFCASMFGQSSNQPQHFGDGTRLSIL.

The chain carries TRBV28 and TRBJ1-6, with D perhaps TRBD1 (5 bases). The CDR3 is 15 residues long. The V gene's germline CDR1 is MDHEN and CDR2 SYDVKM. Deletions cut 3 bases from V and 3 bases from J, with 9 bases between. The CDR3 loop is CASSLWGFYNSPLHF. In DNA, the CDR3 is TGTGCCAGCAGTTTGTGGGGCTTCTATAATTCACCCCTCCACTTT. Variable domain in full (rest from reference TRBV28 and TRBJ1-6): DVKVTQSSRYLVKRTGEKVFLECVQDMDHENMFWYRQDPGLGLRLIYFSYDVKMKEKGDIPEGYSVSREKKERFSLILESASTNQTSMYLCASSLWGFYNSPLHFGNGTRLTVT.

The chain is built from TRBV19 and TRBJ1-6, with D perhaps matching TRBD1 (6 bases). V was shortened by 5 bases and J by 6 bases, with 23 bases between the two germline ends. The CDR3 has 18 amino acids. From germline, CDR1 is LNHDA and CDR2 SQIVND (reference sequence). CDR3 DNA: TGTGCCAGTAGTTCAAGTCCCTCCGGACAGAGACTTAATTCACCCCTCCACTTT. Amino acids: CASSSSPSGQRLNSPLHF.

J is TRBJ2-7 and V is TRBV28, with a tentative D call TRBD2 (5 bases). The germline CDR1 and CDR2 sequences are MDHEN and SYDVKM. The CDR3 is made up of 14 amino acids. Trimming pared 1 base from V and 8 bases from J, leaving 15 bases between. The CDR3 region has the DNA TGTGCCAGCAGTTTATTTACAACCCCGGGGAAGCAGTACTTC. Translation gives CASSLFTTPGKQYF.

V is TRBV6-5 and J is TRBJ2-1, with D perhaps matching TRBD2 (6 bases). The CDR3 totals 16 residues. V gave up 4 bases and J gave up 4 bases, with 17 bases separating them. Germline CDR1 reads MNHEY; CDR2 reads SVGAGI. The CDR3 bases are TGTGCCAGCAGTTCTCGGACTAAACGACTATACAATGAGCAGTTCTTC. This sequence encodes CASSSRTKRLYNEQFF.

The chain employs TRBV2 and TRBJ1-2; unclear D gene. The CDR3 is 14 residues long. Germline V gene lookup returns CDR1 SNHLY and CDR2 FYNNEI. V lost 5 bases and J lost 0, with 10 bases in between. CDR3 sequence (DNA): TGTGCCAGCAGTCTCCAGGCAGCTAACTATGGCTACACCTTC. Translated: CASSLQAANYGYTF.

The V gene is TRBV6-1, the J gene TRBJ2-7, with D maybe TRBD2 (6 bases). Trimming stripped 0 bases from V and 5 bases from J, with 8 bases between. The CDR3 has 13 residues. Germline-derived CDR1 and CDR2 are MNHNS and SASEGT. The CDR3 DNA sequence: TGTGCCAGCAGTGAAGCGTGGGGGGACGAGCAGTACTTC. This gives the protein CASSEAWGDEQYF.

This rearrangement joins TRBV18 to TRBJ2-7; maybe TRBD1 (6 bases). Per germline, CDR1 KGHSH and CDR2 LQKENI. V was shortened by 1 base and J by 6 bases, with 13 bases between the two germline ends. CDR3 length equals 14 residues. This CDR3 reads CASSPLRDMGEQYF. Here the CDR3 DNA reads TGTGCCAGCTCACCACTTCGGGACATGGGCGAGCAGTACTTC. Full variable domain (remainder filled in from reference TRBV18 and TRBJ2-7): NAGVMQNPRHLVRRRGQEARLRCSPMKGHSHVYWYRQLPEEGLKFMVYLQKENIIDESGMPKERFSAEFPKEGPSILRIQQVVRGDSAAYFCASSPLRDMGEQYFGPGTRLTVT.

J is TRBJ1-2 and V is TRBV6-4; TRBD1 matches 8 bases. V shed 8 bases and J 4 bases; nucleotides not matched to a gene: 12. CDR3 length equals 15 residues. Germline V gives CDR1 MRHNA, CDR2 SNTAGT. CDR3 bases: TGTGCCAGCCCTGAAAAAGCAGGGGGCGCCTATGGCTACACCTTC. Translation: CASPEKAGGAYGYTF.

The chain carries TRBV18 and TRBJ1-4; TRBD1 matches 7 bases. Trimming removed 4 bases from V and 0 bases from J; junction bases left unmatched: 5. This CDR3 is built from 16 residues. Germline assignment: CDR1 KGHSH and CDR2 LQKENI. CDR3 bases: TGTGCCAGCTCACGGGGGACAGTTGCAACTAATGAAAAACTGTTTTTT. It is translated as CASSRGTVATNEKLFF. The entire variable domain, with the rest obtained from reference TRBV18 and TRBJ1-4, is as follows: NAGVMQNPRHLVRRRGQEARLRCSPMKGHSHVYWYRQLPEEGLKFMVYLQKENIIDESGMPKERFSAEFPKEGPSILRIQQVVRGDSAAYFCASSRGTVATNEKLFFGSGTQLSVL.

V gene TRBV28 combines with J gene TRBJ2-7, with TRBD2 identical over 7 bases. CDR3 length: 15 amino acids. V gave up 4 bases and J gave up 5 bases; unmatched junction bases: 11. Per the germline V gene, CDR1 is MDHEN and CDR2 is SYDVKM. The CDR3 DNA sequence: TGTGCCAGCAGTTCGCCCGGCGGGGGATCAGACGAGCAGTACTTC. Amino acid sequence: CASSSPGGGSDEQYF.

The J gene is TRBJ2-5, the V gene TRBV7-9, with D uncertain. Germline V gives CDR1 SEHNR, CDR2 FQNEAQ (reference sequence). V was cut by 1 base and J by 2 bases, with 8 bases left in between. The CDR3 consists of 14 residues. The CDR3 sequence: CASSLGAVQETQYF. CDR3 coding DNA: TGTGCCAGCAGCTTAGGGGCAGTGCAAGAGACCCAGTACTTC.